Presented here are 8 T cell receptor beta chains from one specimen sequenced in a study of T cell responses to AZD1222 COVID-19 vaccine. The table came from immunoSEQ multiplex PCR; TCRdb's copy has only in-frame clones and leaves some out. The sample lists about 78,000 clones; around 90% were seen once. Material: peripheral blood, obtained on day 0 of AZD1222 vaccination. These receptors originate from an adult in good health.

The V call is TRBV6-2 or TRBV6-3, the J call TRBJ1-2; 7 bases align to TRBD1. Trimming at V came to 5 bases and at J to 5 bases, leaving 5 bases not matched to a gene. CDR3 size: 13 residues. Per the germline V gene, CDR1 is MNHEY and CDR2 is SVGEGT. CDR3: CASSNPQGYGYTF. CDR3 nucleotides: TGTGCCAGCAGTAATCCACAGGGGTATGGCTACACCTTC.

This clone showed up just a few times. This sequence joins TRBV9 and TRBJ2-5; D gene uncertain. The V gene's germline CDR1 is SGDLS and CDR2 YYNGEE. Trimming took off 4 bases at V and 7 bases at J, with 14 bases between the two ends. The CDR3 spans 13 residues. CDR3 nucleotides: TGTGCCAGCAGCATCCTGGGCACGGGGACCCAGTACTTC. This translates into CASSILGTGTQYF.

This chain links TRBV7-8 with TRBJ2-1; 8 positions agree with TRBD1. V was pared by 4 bases and J by 2 bases, with 4 bases of the junction left unmatched. The V gene's germline CDR1 is SGHVS and CDR2 FQNEAQ. The CDR3 covers 15 residues. The CDR3 sequence: CASSSRGLAYNEQFF. The CDR3 nucleotides read TGTGCCAGCAGCTCCAGGGGGCTAGCCTACAATGAGCAGTTCTTC.

This clone has just one count. This chain links TRBV7-9 with TRBJ1-1; no clear D. The CDR3 covers 14 residues. CDR1 is SEHNR, CDR2 FQNEAQ, per germline (reference sequence). The germline V and J ends were trimmed by 0 bases and 3 bases, with 8 bases remaining between them. The CDR3 region is CASSLALGDTEAFF. The CDR3 nucleotides read TGTGCCAGCAGCTTAGCCCTCGGGGACACTGAAGCTTTCTTT.

In its sample, this clone was seen a few times. The genes are TRBV20-1 and TRBJ2-3; D not certain. Germline V gene data show CDR1 as DFQATT and CDR2 as SNEGSKA (reference sequence). The CDR3 is made up of 13 amino acids. Trimming took off 3 bases at V and 5 bases at J, with 12 bases between the two ends. The CDR3 nucleotides are TGCAGTGCTAGTGACCCCGATTTAGATACGCAGTATTTT. It yields the protein CSASDPDLDTQYF.

The chain has TRBV30 and TRBJ1-3; D ambiguous. Germline V gives CDR1 GTSNPN, CDR2 SVGIG (reference sequence). Trimming took 2 bases from V and 7 from J, leaving 15 bases between them. The CDR3 runs 14 residues. The CDR3 is CAWSKDPFGNTIYF. As DNA, the CDR3 is TGTGCCTGGAGTAAGGACCCCTTCGGCAACACCATATATTTT. The whole variable domain, filled in from reference TRBV30 and TRBJ1-3, reads SQTIHQWPATLVQPVGSPLSLECTVEGTSNPNLYWYRQAAGRGLQLLFYSVGIGQISSEVPQNLSASRPQDRQFILSSKKLLLSDSGFYLCAWSKDPFGNTIYFGEGSWLTVV.

V gene TRBV18 combines with J gene TRBJ1-2; 9 bases are a match to TRBD1. Germline V gene sequence: CDR1 KGHSH, CDR2 LQKENI. The trim removed 2 bases at V and 4 bases at J, leaving 2 bases unmatched. CDR3 length equals 14 residues. Here the CDR3 DNA reads TGTGCCAGCTCACCAGGGACAGGGATCTATGGCTACACCTTC. It specifies CASSPGTGIYGYTF.

The J gene is TRBJ2-3, the V gene TRBV24-1; possibly TRBD2 for D (6 bases). The germline gives CDR1 KGHDR, CDR2 SFDVKD. The V end was cut by 9 bases, the J end by 4 bases, with 22 bases between. CDR3 length equals 16 residues. In DNA form, the CDR3 reads TGTGCCACCGCAGGAGTTAGCCTGGGGGGATCAGATACGCAGTATTTT. This sequence encodes CATAGVSLGGSDTQYF.